This passage covers 24 T cell receptor beta chains from one sample sequenced in a study of CD8 T cells in Susac syndrome. The RNA input was about 0.45 to 1 ug, and it was reverse transcribed with random hexamers. TCRdb itself ran the immunoSEQ multiplex PCR reads through MiXCR, one entry per CDR3 protein. The sample carries about 26,000 distinct CDR3 sequences, about 95% recorded once. Sample: CD8+ T cells from PBMCs. The source is a human donor in good health.

CDR3 sequence (DNA): TGTGCCAGTAGTATGACTAGCTCCTACAATGAGCAGTTCTTC. Its translation is CASSMTSSYNEQFF. The genes are TRBV19 and TRBJ2-1, with D tentatively TRBD2 (6 bases). Trimming removed 3 bases at V and 0 bases at J, with 6 bases between. The CDR3 is 14 amino acids. Per the germline V gene, CDR1 is LNHDA and CDR2 is SQIVND (reference sequence).

V gene TRBV6-4 combines with J gene TRBJ2-2, with 9 bases fitting TRBD1. The CDR3 has 15 residues. The ends lost 3 bases at V and 2 bases at J; junction bases unmatched: 1. Germline assignment: CDR1 MRHNA and CDR2 SNTAGT. The chain's CDR3 is CASSEQGANTGELFF. CDR3 DNA: TGTGCCAGCAGTGAACAGGGGGCCAACACCGGGGAGCTGTTTTTT.

This clonotype was seen once. This chain connects TRBV15 to TRBJ2-3; TRBD1 matches at 9 bases. The length of the CDR3 is 15 residues. After removal of 6 bases from V and 5 bases from J, the junction contained 9 bases not matched to a gene. Germline loops: CDR1 LNHNV, CDR2 YYDKDF (reference sequence). CDR3 DNA: TGTGCCACCAGTGAATACAGGGGGCTCTTAGATACGCAGTATTTT. Its protein product is CATSEYRGLLDTQYF.

J is TRBJ2-5 and V is TRBV6-6, with 9 bases lining up with TRBD1. The germline V gene encodes CDR1 MNHNY and CDR2 SVGAGI (reference sequence). This CDR3 has 13 amino acids. V shed 9 bases and J 2 bases; nucleotides not matched to a gene: 4. The DNA of the CDR3 is TGTGCCAGTTCGACAGGGGGACAAGAGACCCAGTACTTC. As protein: CASSTGGQETQYF.

Remarks on this clonotype: The germline gene is not matched at one end of the junction; a read error may be the cause. This chain joins TRBV7-7 and TRBJ2-1; D may be TRBD1 (6 bases). This CDR3 has 14 residues. The germline gives CDR1 SSHAT, CDR2 FNYEAQ (reference sequence). CDR3 sequence: CASSLAQGNNEQFF. The CDR3 DNA sequence: TGTGCTAGCAGCTTAGCACAGGGTAACAATGAGCAGTTCTTC.

The rearrangement links TRBV10-2 to TRBJ2-2, with 10 bases identical to TRBD2. The CDR3 length is 14 residues. V gave up 7 bases and J gave up 6 bases; unmatched junction bases: 5. Per germline, CDR1 WSHSY and CDR2 SAAADI. CDR3 residues: CASTGSGGAGELFF. The CDR3 DNA is TGCGCCAGCACAGGGAGCGGGGGGGCCGGGGAGCTGTTTTTT.

The CDR3 reads CASGLGRDEAFF. For the CDR3, the DNA is TGTGCTAGTGGTTTGGGCCGGGACGAAGCTTTCTTT. The V gene is TRBV12-5, the J gene TRBJ1-1; tentative D call: TRBD1 (5 bases). Germline loops: CDR1 LGHNT, CDR2 FRNRAP. The CDR3 runs 12 residues. V lost 1 base, J lost 8 bases, and 8 bases lay in between. The full variable domain, with the rest looked up from reference TRBV12-5 and TRBJ1-1, is DARVTQTPRHKVTEMGQEVTMRCQPILGHNTVFWYRQTMMQGLELLAYFRNRAPLDDSGMPKDRFSAEMPDATLATLKIQPSEPRDSAVYFCASGLGRDEAFFGQGTRLTVV.

A single count supports this clonotype. J is TRBJ1-5 and V is TRBV4-1; 10 nucleotides line up with TRBD1. The J segment lost 2 bases and the V segment lost 2 bases, leaving 3 bases of the junction unmatched. In germline, CDR1 is MGHRA, CDR2 YSYEKL. This CDR3 contains 16 residues. CDR3 in amino acids: CASSQTGQGGNQPQHF. For the CDR3, the DNA is TGCGCCAGCAGCCAAACTGGACAGGGGGGCAATCAGCCCCAGCATTTT.

V usage is TRBV6-2 or TRBV6-3 and J usage is TRBJ2-1; perhaps TRBD2 as D (6 bases). This CDR3 has 16 residues. CDR1 is MNHEY and CDR2 is SVGEGT in the germline V gene. V was trimmed by 5 bases and J by 7 bases, leaving 21 bases between them. The CDR3 DNA is TGTGCCAGCAGTCCTATTACGGGGGACCTTAATAATGAGCAGTTCTTC. Residues: CASSPITGDLNNEQFF.

This rearrangement joins TRBV10-3 to TRBJ2-7; TRBD1 matches 8 bases. Germline CDR1 and CDR2: ENHRY and SYGVKD. The CDR3 runs 13 residues. V dropped 6 bases and J dropped 4; count of bases not matched to a gene: 5. CDR3 protein: CAISGQGEYEQYF. The DNA for the CDR3 is TGTGCCATCAGCGGACAGGGTGAATACGAGCAGTACTTC.

The J gene is TRBJ1-6, the V gene TRBV6-2 or TRBV6-3, with a tentative D call TRBD1 (5 bases). Trimming stripped 0 bases from V and 5 bases from J, with 11 bases between. The CDR3 extends over 16 amino acids. Germline V gives CDR1 MNHEY, CDR2 SVGEGT. CDR3 loop: CASSYSRGSDNSPLHF. DNA for the CDR3: TGTGCCAGCAGTTACTCGAGGGGATCCGATAATTCACCCCTCCACTTT.

This chain joins TRBV7-8 and TRBJ2-1, with TRBD2 identical over 8 bases. This CDR3 contains 18 residues. Germline V gives CDR1 SGHVS, CDR2 FQNEAQ. V was pared by 5 bases and J by 7 bases, with 19 bases of the junction left unmatched. CDR3 protein: CASSPRLTRGTRENEQFF. Here the CDR3 DNA reads TGTGCCAGCAGCCCCCGACTAACCCGGGGGACTAGAGAGAATGAGCAGTTCTTC.

V and J are TRBV4-3 and TRBJ2-3, with D perhaps TRBD1 or TRBD2 (5 bases each). Germline V gives CDR1 LGHNA, CDR2 YSLEER. This CDR3 is 15 amino acids long. V lost 3 bases to trimming and J lost 0 bases, with 10 bases between them. CDR3 in amino acids: CASSQDGASTDTQYF. In nucleotides, the CDR3 is TGCGCCAGCAGCCAGGACGGGGCTAGCACAGATACGCAGTATTTT.

The chain employs TRBV7-2 and TRBJ2-3; D is undetermined. The CDR3 has 15 residues. CDR1 and CDR2 from the germline V gene are SGHTA and FQGNSA. V was pared by 2 bases and J by 1 base, with 10 bases between. Here the CDR3 reads CASSLSDGRTDTQYF. The CDR3 region has the DNA TGTGCCAGCAGCTTAAGTGACGGTCGCACAGATACGCAGTATTTT.

The chain links TRBV13 to TRBJ2-1, with TRBD2 identical over 13 bases. This CDR3 has 16 amino acids. The ends lost 4 bases at V and 9 bases at J; junction bases unmatched: 9. Germline lookup yields CDR1 PRHDT and CDR2 FYEKMQ (reference sequence). The CDR3 bases are TGTGCCAGCAGCTCTTCCGACCGGACTAGCGGGGGTGAGCAGTTCTTC. Amino acid sequence: CASSSSDRTSGGEQFF.

The chain links TRBV6-2 or TRBV6-3 to TRBJ1-1, with no clear D. Germline assignment: CDR1 MNHEY and CDR2 SVGEGT. The CDR3 has 19 residues. Trimming took 6 bases from V and 3 from J, leaving 29 bases between them. The DNA of the CDR3 is TGTGCCAGCAGCTACGAAGTAACACCCCTGTCGGCGTTTTACACTGAAGCTTTCTTT. Amino acid sequence: CASSYEVTPLSAFYTEAFF.

The rearrangement joins TRBV7-2 to TRBJ1-2; D is possibly TRBD1 (5 bases). The CDR3 contains 14 residues. V shed 5 bases and J shed 4 bases, with 14 bases lying between them. Germline V gene sequence: CDR1 SGHTA, CDR2 FQGNSA. The CDR3 nucleotides read TGTGCCAGCAGCCCCTTTGGGGCCCCCTATGGCTACACCTTC. Translation gives CASSPFGAPYGYTF.

The J gene is TRBJ2-7, the V gene TRBV7-9, with 8 positions matching TRBD1. From germline, CDR1 is SEHNR and CDR2 FQNEAQ (reference sequence). Losses at the gene ends were 5 bases for V and 7 bases for J; bases not matched to a gene: 19. This CDR3 region has 17 residues. The CDR3, as DNA: TGTGCCAGCAGCCCTATAACCTCCGGGACAGGTGGTTTTGAGCAGTACTTC. Its protein is CASSPITSGTGGFEQYF.

This sequence joins TRBV20-1 and TRBJ1-4; tentative D call: TRBD1 (5 bases). The V gene's germline CDR1 is DFQATT and CDR2 SNEGSKA (reference sequence). Trimming took off 2 bases at V and 6 bases at J, with 13 bases between the two ends. The CDR3 length is 14 residues. CDR3 in amino acids: CSARSRGTYEKLFF. DNA of the CDR3: TGCAGTGCTAGATCCCGCGGGACTTATGAAAAACTGTTTTTT.

V and J are TRBV5-1 and TRBJ2-7; D is unresolved. Trimming took off 0 bases at V and 2 bases at J, with 12 bases between the two ends. Germline-derived CDR1 and CDR2 are SGHRS and YFSETQ. CDR3 length: 15 amino acids. The CDR3 DNA reads TGCGCCAGCAGCTTGGATCCCGATCCCCCCTACGAGCAGTACTTC. It encodes CASSLDPDPPYEQYF.

The rearrangement links TRBV29-1 to TRBJ1-2, with TRBD1 identical over 11 bases. The CDR3 has 13 amino acids. The V and J ends lost 6 bases and 2 bases, in that order; junction bases with no gene match: 2. Per germline, CDR1 SQVTM and CDR2 ANQGSEA. DNA of the CDR3: TGCAGCGTCTGGACAGGGGGCAACTATGGCTACACCTTC. This encodes CSVWTGGNYGYTF.

V is TRBV4-3 and J is TRBJ2-1, with 14 bases that match TRBD2. The CDR3 covers 17 residues. V lost 4 bases and J lost 4; bases outside the gene matches: 6. Germline CDR1 is LGHNA and CDR2 is YSLEER. CDR3: CASSPRLAGGPYNEQFF. CDR3 nucleotides: TGCGCCAGCAGCCCTCGACTAGCGGGGGGGCCGTACAATGAGCAGTTCTTC.

This sequence joins TRBV5-1 and TRBJ2-7, with 7 positions matching TRBD1. Per the germline V gene, CDR1 is SGHRS and CDR2 is YFSETQ. The CDR3 length is 15 residues. V lost 0 bases to trimming and J lost 3 bases; unmatched junction nucleotides: 6. The DNA of the CDR3 is TGCGCCAGCAGCTTGGAAGGGACAGCGAACTACGAGCAGTACTTC. It translates to CASSLEGTANYEQYF.

The chain uses TRBV27 and TRBJ2-5; the match to TRBD1 covers 9 bases. This CDR3 is built from 15 residues. Trimming cost V 3 bases and J 3 bases; bases outside gene matches: 5. Looked up from germline, CDR1 is MNHEY and CDR2 is SMNVEV (reference sequence). This CDR3 reads CASSFYRGREETQYF. The CDR3, as DNA: TGTGCCAGCAGTTTCTACAGGGGGCGAGAAGAGACCCAGTACTTC.